Listed here is a single TCR beta chain. This entry belongs to a study of T cells in Graves' hyperthyroidism and ophthalmopathy. Amplification targeted TCR beta CDR3 regions from RNA transcripts. The HTBI primer set served for first-round RT-PCR of the TCR CDR3. TCRdb used MiXCR to reprocess the multiplex PCR reads, holding one entry per CDR3 protein. This sample has approximately 520,000 distinct CDR3 sequences, with around 20% found just once. The CDR3 consists of 15 residues. The V gene lost 4 bases and the J gene lost 7 bases, with 14 bases spanning the gap. The sequence was obtained from a young man with Graves' hyperthyroidism. Sequencing was carried out using blood. V and J are TRBV12-3 or TRBV12-4 and TRBJ1-6, with D perhaps TRBD1 (6 bases). CDR3 bases: TGTGCCAGCAGTTCTGGGGGGGCCGGGAATTCACCCCTCCACTTT. Encoded protein: CASSSGGAGNSPLHF.